This T cell receptor (beta chain) was found in a study of cytomegalovirus exposure and HLA in healthy donors. Method: immunoSEQ multiplex PCR; TCRdb's copy keeps in-frame clones and lacks some. The sample consists of just over 65,000 clones, approximately 96% of them appearing once. V was cut by 3 bases and J by 5 bases, with 16 bases left in between. Germline CDR1 is LNHDA and CDR2 is SQIVND (reference sequence). The CDR3 is made up of 15 amino acids. On this clone: Its antigen is currently unknown.

Study conclusions and caveats: The study labeled more than 150 TCR beta chains cytomegalovirus-associated. TCR clusters originating in the first cohort tended to co-occur in the 110 or so validation repertoires, according to a later analysis.

This sequence joins TRBV19 and TRBJ1-2, with TRBD1 as a possible D gene (6 bases). The sequencing input was PBMCs. The clonotype comes from a young woman in good health and CMV-seropositive. The CDR3 coding sequence is TGTGCCAGTAGTATCCTCCAGGGGATAGGGTATGGCTACACCTTC. It specifies CASSILQGIGYGYTF.